Each of the 20 T cell receptor delta chains below was sequenced from the same sample in a study of gamma-delta T cells after stem cell transplantation. TCRdb redid the clone calls on the RT-PCR reads with CATT. The sample has more than 7,000 delta-chain clones; roughly 15% are singletons. The sequenced sample consisted of gamma-delta T cells. Receptor source: a human donor. It is not recorded whose cells these are; they may come from a transplant donor.

The V and J genes are TRDV3 and TRDJ1, with D perhaps TRDD3 (6 bases). V lost 0 bases to trimming and J lost 3 bases, with 17 bases between them. There are 15 residues in the CDR3. Germline values: CDR1 TVYSNPD, CDR2 GDNSRS (reference sequence). CDR3: CAFSYARGRADKLIF. In DNA form, the CDR3 reads TGTGCCTTTAGCTATGCCCGGGGGAGGGCCGATAAACTCATCTTT.

This clone has more than one count but fewer than ten. A much bigger clone sits one base away, suggesting this may be a read error. The genes are TRDV2 and TRDJ3, with 11 bases aligning to TRDD3. Per the germline V gene, CDR1 is GEAIGNYY and CDR2 is EKD. The CDR3 runs to 18 residues. The CDR3 region has the DNA TGTGCCTGTGACACTGGGGGATACGCGGCCCGGGACACCCAACAGATGTTTTTC. Protein product: CACDTGGYAARDTQQMFF.

About this clone: A much more abundant neighbour one base away suggests this may be a read error. Other DNA sequences of this sample code for an identical CDR3. The genes are TRDV2 and TRDJ3, with D possibly being TRDD3 (5 bases). Germline CDR1 reads GEAIGNYY; CDR2 reads EKD. The CDR3 consists of 19 residues. CDR3 coding DNA: TGTGCCTGCGACACCCGGGGACGGACATGCTCCTGGGACACCCGACAGATGTTTTTC. It codes for CACDTRGRTCSWDTRQMFF.

The genes are TRDV1 and TRDJ1, with 13 nucleotides matching TRDD3. Germline lookup yields CDR1 TSWWSYY and CDR2 QGS. CDR3 length: 24 amino acids. With 0 bases clipped from V and 5 bases from J, the junction kept 27 bases outside the gene matches. DNA for the CDR3: TGTGCTCTTGGGGAACTAGAATTTACTTCCTTCCTCAAGAACTGGGGGATACGCCTGGATAAACTCATCTTT. Its translation: CALGELEFTSFLKNWGIRLDKLIF.

Concerning this clone itself: This may come from a read error, since a much larger clone is one base off. The identical CDR3 is also encoded by other nucleotide sequences in the sample. This sequence joins TRDV1 and TRDJ2; D is undetermined. The CDR3 sequence is 14 residues long. Trimming took 2 bases from V and 3 from J, leaving 7 bases between them. In germline, CDR1 is TSWWSYY, CDR2 QGS. CDR3 region: CALGEEYVTAQLFF. CDR3 nucleotides: TGTGCTCTTGGGGAAGAGTACGTGACAGCACAACTCTTCTTT.

Details on this clone: An end of the junction does not agree with germline; a read error may underlie this. Other nucleotide sequences in the sample specify the same CDR3. This chain connects TRDV1 to TRDJ1; 8 bases map to TRDD3. The germline gives CDR1 TSWWSYY, CDR2 QGS. The CDR3 length is 19 residues. The CDR3 DNA reads TGTGCTCTTGGTGAACCGACCCTTCGGCTGGGATACGCGTTCGATAAACTGATCTTT. Amino acid sequence: CALGEPTLRLGYAFDKLIF.

This clone was observed a few times. This could be a read error, since a much larger clone is one nucleotide away. The chain employs TRDV2 and TRDJ3; TRDD3 aligns across 7 bases. Trimming at V came to 3 bases and at J to 2 bases, leaving 9 bases not matched to a gene. This CDR3 region has 18 residues. Germline V gene data show CDR1 as GEAIGNYY and CDR2 as EKD. The CDR3 sequence: CACDLWGVSPWDTRQMFF. The CDR3 DNA sequence: TGTGCCTGTGACCTCTGGGGGGTAAGCCCCTGGGACACCCGACAGATGTTTTTC.

About this clone itself: Other DNA sequences in this specimen translate into the identical CDR3. The V gene is TRDV2, the J gene TRDJ3; 12 bases are a match to TRDD3. With V trimmed by 0 bases and J by 2 bases, 10 bases remained unmatched. This CDR3 has 21 amino acids. Germline assignment: CDR1 GEAIGNYY and CDR2 EKD. CDR3 loop: CACDTAGTGGYSTWDTRQMFF. The CDR3 DNA reads TGTGCCTGTGACACCGCTGGTACTGGGGGATACAGCACCTGGGACACCCGACAGATGTTTTTC.

Turning to this clone: With a far larger clone one base away, a read error is the likely cause. The same CDR3 can be traced to other DNA sequences in this sample. The V and J genes are TRDV2 and TRDJ1; possibly TRDD3 for D (5 bases). CDR3 size: 14 residues. Germline V CDR1 and CDR2: GEAIGNYY, EKD. The CDR3 nucleotides read TGTGCCTGTGACAGGGGGTTTGGCACCGATAAACTCATCTTC. It yields the protein CACDRGFGTDKLIF.

The chain carries TRDV2 and TRDJ1; possibly TRDD2 for D (7 bases). The CDR3 spans 21 residues. V gave up 3 bases and J gave up 0 bases, with 31 bases separating them. Germline lookup yields CDR1 GEAIGNYY and CDR2 EKD. CDR3 DNA: TGTGCCTGTGACTCGGTTCCTACGAGGGTACTGGGATCTAGGTACACCGATAAACTCATCTTT. Amino acids: CACDSVPTRVLGSRYTDKLIF.

The chain recombines TRAV29/DV5 with TRDJ1, with 8 bases that match TRDD3. The CDR3 is made up of 20 amino acids. After removal of 1 base from V and 0 bases from J, the junction contained 20 bases not matched to a gene. Germline V gene lookup returns CDR1 NSMFDY and CDR2 ISSIKDK. The CDR3 spells CAASQKILYPLLGDTDKLIF. Here the CDR3 DNA reads TGTGCAGCAAGCCAGAAGATTTTGTACCCCTTACTGGGGGACACCGATAAACTCATCTTT.

V and J are TRDV1 and TRDJ1, with no clear D. The germline CDR1 and CDR2 sequences are TSWWSYY and QGS. V was cut by 1 base and J by 1 base, with 16 bases left in between. This CDR3 has 17 amino acids. The CDR3 region has the DNA TGTGCTCTTGGGGAACCGCACCCGAATTCCGGCACCGATAAACTCATCTTT. This encodes CALGEPHPNSGTDKLIF.

This clone was counted a few times. The protein TCRdb gives is from a much larger clone and does not agree with this DNA's translation at residue 4, likely a read error; the protein shown here comes from the DNA. The CDR3 protein is CACGTVGDTLTAQLFF. The CDR3, as DNA: TGTGCCTGTGGCACCGTGGGGGATACTTTGACAGCACAACTCTTCTTT. The chain joins TRDV2 to TRDJ2; TRDD3 aligns across 9 bases. This CDR3 is 16 amino acids long. CDR1 is GEAIGNYY, CDR2 EKD, per germline.

The chain is built from TRDV1 and TRDJ3; either TRDD2 or TRDD3 may supply D (5 bases each). V lost 4 bases, J lost 2 bases, and 24 bases lay in between. Germline CDR1 and CDR2: TSWWSYY and QGS. The CDR3 is 21 amino acids. The CDR3 DNA sequence: TGTGCTCTTGGGGCTTGCTCCGACTTCCCCCTGGGTCCCTGGGACACCCGACAGATGTTTTTC. Amino acids: CALGACSDFPLGPWDTRQMFF.

As for this clone: This is likely an artifact of a read error, given a far larger clone one base away. The genes are TRDV2 and TRDJ2; 10 bases align to TRDD3. Germline CDR1 GEAIGNYY, CDR2 EKD. V lost 2 bases, J lost 0 bases, and 5 bases stayed unmatched. The CDR3 runs to 17 residues. This CDR3 reads CACDRLGDPTLTAQLFF. The CDR3 DNA follows: TGTGCCTGTGACAGACTGGGGGATCCCACTTTGACAGCACAACTCTTCTTT.

Note on this clone: A much more abundant neighbour one base away suggests this may be a read error. J is TRDJ1 and V is TRDV2, with 11 bases that match TRDD3. Germline V CDR1 and CDR2: GEAIGNYY, EKD. The CDR3 totals 22 residues. The junction had 28 bases not matched to a gene; V was cut back by 4 bases and J by 4 bases. The CDR3 bases are TGTGCCTGTGAGGCCCTACCCGCCCGGGACTGGGGGATAAAAAGGATAGACGATAAACTCATCTTT. It codes for CACEALPARDWGIKRIDDKLIF.

This rearrangement joins TRDV1 to TRDJ1; 7 positions agree with TRDD2. After removal of 8 bases from V and 0 bases from J, the junction contained 36 bases not matched to a gene. This CDR3 spans 24 amino acids. Germline assignment: CDR1 TSWWSYY and CDR2 QGS. Written as DNA, the CDR3 is TGTGCTCTTTGCCTCAGATTTTTCCTACCAGAGGGACCCGATGTAGTGGGGTACACCGATAAACTCATCTTT. It yields the protein CALCLRFFLPEGPDVVGYTDKLIF.

By sample fraction, this clone is medium-sized (0.01 to 0.1%). Other DNA sequences within the sample encode an identical CDR3. The chain combines TRDV2 with TRDJ1; TRDD3 matches at 8 bases. Germline CDR1 GEAIGNYY, CDR2 EKD. The ends lost 0 bases at V and 0 bases at J; junction bases unmatched: 2. This CDR3 is built from 15 residues. The CDR3 is CACDTLLGDTDKLIF. The CDR3 DNA reads TGTGCCTGTGACACCCTACTGGGGGACACCGATAAACTCATCTTT.

A few counts support this clone. A far larger clone is one base from this, pointing to a likely read error. The same CDR3 can be traced to other DNA sequences in this sample. The chain employs TRDV2 and TRDJ2; 9 positions agree with TRDD3. Losses at the gene ends were 7 bases for V and 1 base for J; bases not matched to a gene: 6. Germline lookup yields CDR1 GEAIGNYY and CDR2 EKD. The CDR3 sequence is 15 residues long. CDR3 coding DNA: TGTGCCTGCGACGTACTGGGGGATTTGACAGCACAACTCTTCTTT. It yields the protein CACDVLGDLTAQLFF.

The chain recombines TRDV2 with TRDJ1; 9 bases align to TRDD3. The CDR3 sequence is 19 residues long. In germline, CDR1 is GEAIGNYY, CDR2 EKD. Trimming removed 3 bases from V and 4 bases from J; junction bases left unmatched: 20. The CDR3 loop is CACDYLRAGDTGANDKLIF. The CDR3 DNA sequence: TGTGCCTGTGACTACCTACGAGCTGGGGATACGGGGGCGAACGATAAACTCATCTTT.